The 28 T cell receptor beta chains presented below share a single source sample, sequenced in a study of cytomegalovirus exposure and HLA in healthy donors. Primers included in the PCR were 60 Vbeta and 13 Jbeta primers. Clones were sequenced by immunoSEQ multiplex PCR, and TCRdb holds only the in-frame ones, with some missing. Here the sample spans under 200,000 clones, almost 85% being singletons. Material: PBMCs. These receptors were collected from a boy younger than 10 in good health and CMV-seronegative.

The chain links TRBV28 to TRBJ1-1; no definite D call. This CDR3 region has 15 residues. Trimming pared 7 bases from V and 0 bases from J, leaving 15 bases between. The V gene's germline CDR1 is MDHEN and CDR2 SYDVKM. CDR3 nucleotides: TGTGCCAGCATTACCTCACGAAACATGAACACTGAAGCTTTCTTT. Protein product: CASITSRNMNTEAFF. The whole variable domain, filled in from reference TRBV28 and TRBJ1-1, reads DVKVTQSSRYLVKRTGEKVFLECVQDMDHENMFWYRQDPGLGLRLIYFSYDVKMKEKGDIPEGYSVSREKKERFSLILESASTNQTSMYLCASITSRNMNTEAFFGQGTRLTVV.

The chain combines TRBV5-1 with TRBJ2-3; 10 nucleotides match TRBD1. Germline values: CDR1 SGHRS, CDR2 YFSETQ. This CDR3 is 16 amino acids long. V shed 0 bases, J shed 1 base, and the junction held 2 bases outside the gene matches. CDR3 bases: TGCGCCAGCAGCTTGGTGGGGACAGGGGGCACAGATACGCAGTATTTT. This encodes CASSLVGTGGTDTQYF.

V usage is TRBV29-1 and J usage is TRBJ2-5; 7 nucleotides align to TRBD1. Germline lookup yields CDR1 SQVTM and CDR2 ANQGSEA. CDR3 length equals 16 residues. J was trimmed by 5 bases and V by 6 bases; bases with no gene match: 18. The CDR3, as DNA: TGCAGCGTGCCAAGGGTGAGGGGGCATTATTGGGAGACCCAGTACTTC. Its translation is CSVPRVRGHYWETQYF.

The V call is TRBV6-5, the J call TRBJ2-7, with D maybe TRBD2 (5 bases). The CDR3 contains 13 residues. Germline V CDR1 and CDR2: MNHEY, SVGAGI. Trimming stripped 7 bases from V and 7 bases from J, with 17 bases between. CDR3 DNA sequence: TGTGCCAGCACCCGTTCTAGCACCCTGGAGCAGTACTTC. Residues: CASTRSSTLEQYF.

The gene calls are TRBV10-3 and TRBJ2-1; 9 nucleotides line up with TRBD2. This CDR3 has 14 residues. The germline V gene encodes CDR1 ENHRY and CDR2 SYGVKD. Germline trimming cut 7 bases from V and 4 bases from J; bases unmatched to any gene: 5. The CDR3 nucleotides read TGTGCCATCAACGCGGGAGGGACGTACAATGAGCAGTTCTTC. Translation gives CAINAGGTYNEQFF.

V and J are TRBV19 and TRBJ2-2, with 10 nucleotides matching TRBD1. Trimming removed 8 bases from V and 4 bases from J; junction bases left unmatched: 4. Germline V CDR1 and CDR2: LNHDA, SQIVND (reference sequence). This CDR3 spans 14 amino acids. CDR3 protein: CASADRGLTGELFF. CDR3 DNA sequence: TGTGCCAGTGCTGACAGGGGGCTCACCGGGGAGCTGTTTTTT.

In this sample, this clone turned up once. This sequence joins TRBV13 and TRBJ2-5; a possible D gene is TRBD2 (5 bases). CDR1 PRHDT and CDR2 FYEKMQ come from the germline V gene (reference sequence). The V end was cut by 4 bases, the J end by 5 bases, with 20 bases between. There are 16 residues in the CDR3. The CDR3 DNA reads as TGTGCCAGCAGCTCCATAGCTACTAGAGCCGGGGAGACCCAGTACTTC. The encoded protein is CASSSIATRAGETQYF.

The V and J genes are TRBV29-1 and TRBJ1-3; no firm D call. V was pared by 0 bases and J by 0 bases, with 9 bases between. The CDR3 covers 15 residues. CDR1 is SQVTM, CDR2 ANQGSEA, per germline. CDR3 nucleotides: TGCAGCGTTGAAGATCGACATAGCTCTGGAAACACCATATATTTT. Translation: CSVEDRHSSGNTIYF.

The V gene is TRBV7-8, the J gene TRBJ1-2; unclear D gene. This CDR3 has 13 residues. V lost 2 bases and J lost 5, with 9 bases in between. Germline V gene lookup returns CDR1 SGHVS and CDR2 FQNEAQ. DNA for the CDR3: TGTGCCAGCAGCTTAAGTGGCGGGTATGGCTACACCTTC. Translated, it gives CASSLSGGYGYTF.

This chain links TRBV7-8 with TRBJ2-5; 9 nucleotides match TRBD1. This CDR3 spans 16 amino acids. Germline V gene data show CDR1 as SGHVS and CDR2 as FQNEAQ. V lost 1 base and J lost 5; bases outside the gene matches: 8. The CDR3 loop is CASSLGLGQGMETQYF. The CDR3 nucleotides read TGTGCCAGCAGCTTAGGGTTGGGACAGGGTATGGAGACCCAGTACTTC.

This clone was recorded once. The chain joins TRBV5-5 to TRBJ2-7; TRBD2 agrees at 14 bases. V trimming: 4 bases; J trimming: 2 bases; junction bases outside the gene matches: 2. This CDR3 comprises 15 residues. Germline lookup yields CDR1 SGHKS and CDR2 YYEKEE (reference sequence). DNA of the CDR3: TGTGCCAGCAGCATGGGACTAGCGGGGGCCTACGAGCAGTACTTC. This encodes CASSMGLAGAYEQYF.

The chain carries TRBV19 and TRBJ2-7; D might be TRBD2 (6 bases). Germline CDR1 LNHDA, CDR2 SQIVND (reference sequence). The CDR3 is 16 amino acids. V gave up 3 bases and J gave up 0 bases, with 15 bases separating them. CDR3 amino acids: CASSMSLSGLSYEQYF. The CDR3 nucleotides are TGTGCCAGTAGTATGAGTCTTAGCGGCCTCTCCTACGAGCAGTACTTC.

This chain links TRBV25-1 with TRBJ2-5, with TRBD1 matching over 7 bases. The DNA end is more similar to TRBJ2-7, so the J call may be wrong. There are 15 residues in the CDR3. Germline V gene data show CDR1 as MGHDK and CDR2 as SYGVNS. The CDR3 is CASSEGVGGPYEQYF. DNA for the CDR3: TGTGCCAGCAGTGAAGGGGTAGGGGGCCCCTACGAGCAGTACTTC.

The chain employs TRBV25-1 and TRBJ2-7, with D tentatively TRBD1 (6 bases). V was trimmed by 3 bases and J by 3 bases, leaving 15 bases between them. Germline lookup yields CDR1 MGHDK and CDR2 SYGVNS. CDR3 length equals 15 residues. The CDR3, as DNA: TGTGCCAGCAGTGACGGCTTGGGACATCTCTACGAGCAGTACTTC. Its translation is CASSDGLGHLYEQYF.

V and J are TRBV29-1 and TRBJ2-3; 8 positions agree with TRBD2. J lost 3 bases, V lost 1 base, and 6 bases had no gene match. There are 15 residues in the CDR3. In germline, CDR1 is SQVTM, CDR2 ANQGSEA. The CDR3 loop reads CSVEGRAGETDTQYF. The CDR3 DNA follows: TGCAGCGTTGAAGGAAGAGCGGGAGAAACAGATACGCAGTATTTT.

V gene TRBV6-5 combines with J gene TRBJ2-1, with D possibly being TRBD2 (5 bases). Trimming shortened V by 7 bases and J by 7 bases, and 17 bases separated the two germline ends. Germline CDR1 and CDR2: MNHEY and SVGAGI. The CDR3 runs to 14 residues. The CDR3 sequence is CASTRDIWRNEQFF. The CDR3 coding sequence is TGTGCCAGCACCCGGGATATATGGCGGAATGAGCAGTTCTTC.

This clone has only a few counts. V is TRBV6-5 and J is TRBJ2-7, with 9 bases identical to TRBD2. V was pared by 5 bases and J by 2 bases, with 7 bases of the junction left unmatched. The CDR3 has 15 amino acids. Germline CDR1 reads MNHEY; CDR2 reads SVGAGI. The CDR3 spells CASSRLAAKTYEQYF. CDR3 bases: TGTGCCAGCAGTCGACTAGCGGCAAAAACCTACGAGCAGTACTTC.

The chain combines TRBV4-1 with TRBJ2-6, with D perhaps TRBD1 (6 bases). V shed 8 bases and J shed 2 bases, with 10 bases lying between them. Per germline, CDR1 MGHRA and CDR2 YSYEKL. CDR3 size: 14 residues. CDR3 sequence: CASQTGPGANVLTF. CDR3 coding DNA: TGCGCCAGCCAGACAGGCCCTGGGGCCAACGTCCTGACTTTC.

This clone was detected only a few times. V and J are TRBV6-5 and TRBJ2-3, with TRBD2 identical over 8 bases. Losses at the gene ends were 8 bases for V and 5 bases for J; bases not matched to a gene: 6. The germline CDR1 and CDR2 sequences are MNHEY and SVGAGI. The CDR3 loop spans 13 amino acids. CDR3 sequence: CASQSGSGDTQYF. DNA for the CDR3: TGTGCCAGCCAGAGCGGGAGTGGAGATACGCAGTATTTT.

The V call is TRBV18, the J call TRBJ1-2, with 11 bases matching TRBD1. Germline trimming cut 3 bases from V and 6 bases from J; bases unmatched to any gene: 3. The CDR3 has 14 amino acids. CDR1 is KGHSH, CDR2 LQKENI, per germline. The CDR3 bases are TGTGCCAGCTCACCCCCGGACAGGGGGCATGGCTACACCTTC. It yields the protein CASSPPDRGHGYTF.

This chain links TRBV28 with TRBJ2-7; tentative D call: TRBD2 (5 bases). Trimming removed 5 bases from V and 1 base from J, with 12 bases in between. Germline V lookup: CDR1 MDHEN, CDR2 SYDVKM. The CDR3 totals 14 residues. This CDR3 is CASSILGGSYEQYF. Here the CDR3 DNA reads TGTGCCAGCAGTATACTAGGCGGATCCTACGAGCAGTACTTC.

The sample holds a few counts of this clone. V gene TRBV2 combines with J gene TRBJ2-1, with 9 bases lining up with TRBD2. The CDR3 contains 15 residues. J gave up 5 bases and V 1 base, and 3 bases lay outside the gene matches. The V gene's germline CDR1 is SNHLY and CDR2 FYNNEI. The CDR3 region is CASSEGGRGHNEQFF. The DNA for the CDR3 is TGTGCCAGCAGTGAAGGCGGGAGGGGTCACAATGAGCAGTTCTTC.

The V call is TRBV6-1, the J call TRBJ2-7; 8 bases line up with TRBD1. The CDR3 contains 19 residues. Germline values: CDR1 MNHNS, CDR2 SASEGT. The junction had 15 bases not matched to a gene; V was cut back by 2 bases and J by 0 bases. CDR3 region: CASSEYGNRGYHPSYEQYF. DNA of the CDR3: TGTGCCAGCAGTGAATATGGGAACAGGGGGTACCATCCCTCCTACGAGCAGTACTTC.

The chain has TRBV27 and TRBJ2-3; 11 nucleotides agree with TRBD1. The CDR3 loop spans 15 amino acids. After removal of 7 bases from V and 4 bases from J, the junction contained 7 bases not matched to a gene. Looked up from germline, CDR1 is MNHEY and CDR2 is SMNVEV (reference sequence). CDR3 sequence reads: CASTWGDRGADTQYF. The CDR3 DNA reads TGTGCCAGCACCTGGGGGGACAGGGGGGCAGATACGCAGTATTTT.

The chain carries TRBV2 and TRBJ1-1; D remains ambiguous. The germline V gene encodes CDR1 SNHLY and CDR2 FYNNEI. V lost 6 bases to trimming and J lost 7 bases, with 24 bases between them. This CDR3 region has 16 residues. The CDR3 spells CASSPPHGGGSREAFF. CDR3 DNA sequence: TGTGCCAGCAGCCCCCCACACGGCGGAGGCTCACGTGAAGCTTTCTTT.

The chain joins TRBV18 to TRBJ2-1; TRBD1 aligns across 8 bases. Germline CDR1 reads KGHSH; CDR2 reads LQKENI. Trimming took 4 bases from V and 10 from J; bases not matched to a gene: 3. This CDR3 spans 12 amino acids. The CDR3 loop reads CASSRRDREQFF. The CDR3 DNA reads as TGTGCCAGCTCACGCCGGGACAGGGAGCAGTTCTTC. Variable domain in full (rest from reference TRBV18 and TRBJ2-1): NAGVMQNPRHLVRRRGQEARLRCSPMKGHSHVYWYRQLPEEGLKFMVYLQKENIIDESGMPKERFSAEFPKEGPSILRIQQVVRGDSAAYFCASSRRDREQFFGPGTRLTVL.

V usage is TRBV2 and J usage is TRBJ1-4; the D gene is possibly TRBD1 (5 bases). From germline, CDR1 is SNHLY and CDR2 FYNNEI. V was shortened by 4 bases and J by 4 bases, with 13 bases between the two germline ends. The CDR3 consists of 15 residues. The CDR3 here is CASSGSTGDNEKLFF. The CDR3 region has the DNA TGTGCCAGCAGTGGGTCAACAGGAGATAATGAAAAACTGTTTTTT.

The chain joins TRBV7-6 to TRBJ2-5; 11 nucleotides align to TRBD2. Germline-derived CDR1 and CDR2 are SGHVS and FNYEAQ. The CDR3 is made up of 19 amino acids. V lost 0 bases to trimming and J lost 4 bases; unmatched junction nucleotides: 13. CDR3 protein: CASSLAQDKLAGEGETQYF. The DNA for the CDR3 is TGTGCCAGCAGCTTAGCGCAGGACAAACTAGCGGGAGAGGGAGAGACCCAGTACTTC.